This is a list of T cell receptor beta chains from one sample in a study of CD8+CD57+ T cells in acquired aplastic anemia. TCRdb redid the calling of the reads with MiXCR, one entry per CDR3 protein. The sample lists roughly 180,000 distinct CDR3 sequences, less than 65% occurring once. The material sequenced was sorted CD4+, CD8+, or CD8+CD57+ T cells (not recorded which) from PBMCs. These receptors all come from a human donor with severe aplastic anemia or a healthy control (not recorded which). The CDR3 runs from the conserved cysteine through the conserved F or W. D genes are given only for firm matches. Not all rows give a size; the values are once, few, many and, for expanded clones, a class.

V,J,D,size,DNA,CDR3
TRBV20-1,TRBJ1-4,.,.,TGCAGTGCTAGAAGACAGCCAACTAATGAAAAACTGTTTTTT,CSARRQPTNEKLFF
TRBV7-2,TRBJ2-2,TRBD1,.,TGTGCCTGTACGGGACAGGGTCGCACCGGGGAGCTGTTTTTT,CACTGQGRTGELFF
TRBV11-3,TRBJ1-2,.,.,TGTGCCAGCAGTCGGGGTGACTATGGCTACACCTTC,CASSRGDYGYTF
TRBV20-1,TRBJ1-6,.,many,TGCAGTGCTAGTCCTCGCGAGTTATCCCTCCACTTT,CSASPRELSLHF
TRBV7-9,TRBJ2-7,.,.,TGTGCCAGCAGCTCACAGTTAGGGGGGACAGTCTACGAGCAGTACTTC,CASSSQLGGTVYEQYF
TRBV27,TRBJ2-5,TRBD1,.,TGTGCCAGCAGTTTATACCCAGGGGGCGAGACCCAGTACTTC,CASSLYPGGETQYF
TRBV19,TRBJ2-6,.,.,TGTGCCAGTAGTATAGCGATCAGCTCTGGGGCCAACGTCCTGACTTTC,CASSIAISSGANVLTF
TRBV20-1,TRBJ2-7,TRBD2,.,TGCAGTGCCTCCGGGACTAGCGGGCCGACCTACGAGCAGTACTTC,CSASGTSGPTYEQYF
TRBV24-1,TRBJ1-1,TRBD1,.,TGTGCCACCAAGCAGGGGGGCGACACTGAAGCTTTCTTT,CATKQGGDTEAFF
TRBV20-1,TRBJ1-2,TRBD1,few,TGCAGTGCCTTCACTGGGACAGGGGGCTATGGCTACACCTTC,CSAFTGTGGYGYTF
TRBV29-1,TRBJ2-5,.,.,TGCAGCTTCTGCCTCGAGGGAGAGACCCAGTACTTC,CSFCLEGETQYF
TRBV11-1,TRBJ2-1,TRBD1,few,TGTGCCAGCAGCACCCCTTCTTCCGGGACAGGGGCGCGCAATGAGCAGTTCTTC,CASSTPSSGTGARNEQFF
TRBV2,TRBJ2-7,.,few,TGTGCCAGCAGTCCTCTACGCGAGCAGTACTTC,CASSPLREQYF
TRBV5-8,TRBJ2-7,.,many,TGTGCCAGCAGCTCAGGGACCAACTACGAGCAGTACTTC,CASSSGTNYEQYF
TRBV5-1,TRBJ2-7,TRBD2,.,TGCGCCAGCAGCTTGAGACTAGCGGGAGGGGACGAGCAGTACTTC,CASSLRLAGGDEQYF
TRBV7-9,TRBJ1-6,TRBD1,few,TGTGCCAGCAGCCATTCGGGACAGGGCCCAGTGGAGGATAGTAATTCACCCCTCCACTTT,CASSHSGQGPVEDSNSPLHF
TRBV2,TRBJ2-1,TRBD2,.,TGTGCCAGCATTGCGAGCGGGGGGGCCGCCTCCTACAATGAGCAGTTCTTC,CASIASGGAASYNEQFF
TRBV9,TRBJ2-3,.,.,TGTGCCAGCAGCGTAGCTCCGGGATTTTTGACAGATACGCAGTATTTT,CASSVAPGFLTDTQYF
TRBV10-3,TRBJ2-5,TRBD2,once,TGTGCCATCAGAAGAGATAGCGGGGGGGCGGAGACCCAGTACTTC,CAIRRDSGGAETQYF
TRBV6-6,TRBJ2-7,.,few,TGTGCCAGCAGTTACTCGATTTACGAGCAGTACTTC,CASSYSIYEQYF
TRBV19,TRBJ1-5,.,.,TGTGCCAGTAGTATAGGACAGAATAGCAATCAGCCCCAGCATTTT,CASSIGQNSNQPQHF
TRBV2,TRBJ1-1,.,.,TGTGCCAGCAGTGATGCGGACAGTACTGAAGCTTTCTTT,CASSDADSTEAFF
TRBV7-3,TRBJ2-1,.,.,TGTGCCAGCAGCTCAAGCCTCGGAAGGGATGAGCAGTTCTTC,CASSSSLGRDEQFF
TRBV20-1,TRBJ2-7,.,once,TGCAGTGCTAGAGGCGACCGAGGCAGTTCCTACGAGCAGTACTTC,CSARGDRGSSYEQYF
TRBV6-2/TRBV6-3,TRBJ1-1,.,many,TGTGCCAGCAGTTGGGGGGTGGGGACTGAAGCTTTCTTT,CASSWGVGTEAFF
TRBV24-1,TRBJ2-1,TRBD2,.,TGTGCCACCAGTGATTTTTCCAGACTAGCGGGAGGGGTCAATGAGCAGTTCTTC,CATSDFSRLAGGVNEQFF
TRBV12-5,TRBJ1-2,.,.,TGTGCTAGTGGGAGGGTAACTAACTATGGCTACACCTTC,CASGRVTNYGYTF
TRBV19,TRBJ2-7,.,.,TGTGCCAGTAGCCCCATCCTGGGTTACGAGCAGTACTTC,CASSPILGYEQYF
TRBV5-6,TRBJ2-2,TRBD2,.,TGTGCCAGCGGACTAGCGGGAGGGTATTCCGGGGAGCTGTTTTTT,CASGLAGGYSGELFF
TRBV9,TRBJ2-1,.,.,TGTGCCAGCAGCGTAGACCGACTTATATCCTACAATGAGCAGTTCTTC,CASSVDRLISYNEQFF
TRBV2,TRBJ1-6,.,.,TGTGCCAGCGTAGCGGTATGGGAAGGGGCTGGGAATTCACCCCTCCACTTT,CASVAVWEGAGNSPLHF
TRBV7-9,TRBJ2-2,.,.,TGTGCCAGCAAAGGATTAGGGGAGCTGTTTTTT,CASKGLGELFF
TRBV10-3,TRBJ1-5,.,.,TGTGCCATCAGTGTTGATATCGGGAATCAGCCCCAGCATTTT,CAISVDIGNQPQHF
TRBV2,TRBJ1-5,.,.,TGTGCCAGCACGGATAGCAATCAGCCCCAGCATTTT,CASTDSNQPQHF
TRBV4-3,TRBJ2-1,.,many,TGCGCCAGCAGCCAAGATGTGGCCGACTACAATGAGCAGTTCTTC,CASSQDVADYNEQFF
TRBV13,TRBJ1-6,.,few,TGTGCCAGCAGCCAGCGCGGGGGGTCACCCCTCCACTTT,CASSQRGGSPLHF
TRBV19,TRBJ2-7,.,.,TGTGCCAGTAGTTCCCTCCCACGCCCCTACGAGCAGTACTTC,CASSSLPRPYEQYF
TRBV19,TRBJ1-5,.,.,TGTGCCAGTAGTAGGGCAGCTAGCAATCAGCCCCAGCATTTT,CASSRAASNQPQHF
TRBV9,TRBJ2-3,TRBD2,few,TGTGCCAGCAGCGCAGCGGGGGGGCCAGATACGCAGTATTTT,CASSAAGGPDTQYF
TRBV5-1,TRBJ1-5,TRBD1,.,TGCGCCAGCAGCTTGGATGGGACAGGGGGTCAGCCCCAGCATTTT,CASSLDGTGGQPQHF
TRBV10-3,TRBJ1-6,TRBD1,.,TGTGCCATCAGTGCCGACAGGGCGTATTCACCCCTCCACTTT,CAISADRAYSPLHF
TRBV7-6,TRBJ2-5,TRBD1,.,TGTGCCAGCAGCCGAAACTCAGGGGGCCAAGAGACCCAGTACTTC,CASSRNSGGQETQYF
TRBV7-9,TRBJ1-1,.,.,TGTGCCAGCAGTCCAGGGTGGGGGAACACTGAAGCTTTCTTT,CASSPGWGNTEAFF
TRBV7-9,TRBJ1-5,.,.,TGTGCCAGCAGCACTGACAGAAATCAGTCCCAGCATTTT,CASSTDRNQSQHF
TRBV19,TRBJ2-7,TRBD2,few,TGTGCCAGTAGTATCGGACTAGCGGGAGGTGAGCAGTACTTC,CASSIGLAGGEQYF
TRBV7-9,TRBJ2-7,.,.,TGTGCCAGCAGCTTAAGCCGGGTCGAGTCCTACGAGCAGTACTTC,CASSLSRVESYEQYF
TRBV11-2,TRBJ2-7,TRBD2,.,TGTGCCAGCAGCCACCGGCCAGCGGGGGACTACGAGCAGTACTTC,CASSHRPAGDYEQYF
TRBV20-1,TRBJ2-3,.,.,TGCAGTGCGCCCAAAACGGGCACAGATACGCAGTATTTT,CSAPKTGTDTQYF
TRBV7-3,TRBJ1-1,.,many,TGTGCCAGCAGCTCTCTACCACTTGACGAGATTGGGACTGAAGCTTTCTTT,CASSSLPLDEIGTEAFF